The clone carrying this TCR beta chain was found a few times. This record comes from a study of blood T cells in healthy people across ages. A second PCR, run for roughly 7 to 12 cycles, used a sample-barcoded 5' primer plus a J-beta primer mix. TCRdb analysed the 5' RACE reads with MiXCR anew, one entry per CDR3 protein. The sample shows approximately 490,000 distinct CDR3 sequences, approximately 25% of them seen only once. RNA extraction gave at least 5 micrograms of total RNA per sample. Germline CDR1 and CDR2: DFQATT and SNEGSKA (reference sequence). This CDR3 comprises 18 residues. V was cut by 0 bases and J by 5 bases, with 25 bases left in between. These data also formed part of another study, on T cells of mothers and their children. In that study: Donation involved a few healthy Caucasian mothers and the six children that they had.

The receptor's source is a boy aged 5-17 years in good health. Sequences were obtained from blood. V is TRBV20-1 and J is TRBJ1-2; D is undetermined. The chain's CDR3 is CSARDPRKARRAQYGYTF. The CDR3, as DNA: TGCAGTGCTAGAGACCCGAGGAAGGCTCGAAGGGCGCAATATGGCTACACCTTC.